The rows below give T cell receptor beta chains drawn from one sample of a study of blood T cell repertoires in COVID-19. The method was immunoSEQ multiplex PCR; TCRdb's version includes in-frame clones alone and lacks a portion of them. The data contain around 260,000 clones, about nine tenths of them singletons. Sequencing input: peripheral blood. These receptors were taken from a woman in her twenties or thirties with active or convalescent COVID-19. Each CDR3 is given with its conserved first and last residue. D genes are given only for firm matches. The size field is filled for only some rows; it gives once, few, many or a size class.

clone_size d_call j_call v_call cdr3_aa cdr3_nt
. . TRBJ1-1 TRBV5-1 CASSPARGGNTEAFF TGCGCCAGCTCTCCCGCACGGGGGGGGAACACTGAAGCTTTCTTT
once . TRBJ2-7 TRBV11-2 CASRRSGYHEQYF TGTGCCAGCAGGAGATCCGGGTACCACGAGCAGTACTTC
. TRBD1 TRBJ2-7 TRBV5-6 CASSLGDSTYEQYF TGTGCCAGCAGCTTGGGGGACAGTACCTACGAGCAGTACTTC
. . TRBJ1-2 TRBV28 CASSSGWGLGYTF TGTGCCAGCAGTTCGGGATGGGGGCTAGGCTACACCTTC
. . TRBJ1-2 TRBV5-5 CASSLGPRVEIHGYTF TGTGCCAGCAGCTTGGGGCCCAGGGTTGAGATTCATGGCTACACCTTC
. TRBD1 TRBJ1-2 TRBV25-1 CASSDSDRGTYGYTF TGTGCCAGCAGTGATTCTGACAGGGGAACCTATGGCTACACCTTC
. . TRBJ2-2 TRBV24-1 CATSSKRGELFF TGTGCCACCAGTTCCAAGAGGGGGGAGCTGTTTTTT
. TRBD1 TRBJ1-2 TRBV5-1 CASSFLPGQGDGYTF TGCGCCAGCAGCTTTTTACCGGGACAGGGTGATGGCTACACCTTC
. . TRBJ1-2 TRBV6-5 CASSYSGSGGYTF TGTGCCAGCAGTTACTCGGGGTCGGGAGGCTACACCTTC
. . TRBJ1-5 TRBV7-9 CASSPGWSLDQPQHF TGTGCCAGCAGCCCGGGGTGGTCCCTTGATCAGCCCCAGCATTTT
once TRBD2 TRBJ2-1 TRBV7-2 CASIREGSSYNEQFF TGTGCCAGCATCCGGGAGGGGAGCTCCTACAATGAGCAGTTCTTC
once . TRBJ2-3 TRBV5-4 CASSLDRGTDTQYF TGTGCCAGCAGCTTGGACAGGGGCACAGATACGCAGTATTTT
. TRBD1 TRBJ2-5 TRBV5-8 CASSLGQGTQETQYF TGTGCCAGCAGCTTGGGACAGGGAACCCAAGAGACCCAGTACTTC
. TRBD1 TRBJ1-1 TRBV2 CASSETRPGQVFGGTEAFF TGTGCCAGCAGTGAAACCCGGCCGGGACAGGTCTTCGGGGGGACTGAAGCTTTCTTT
. . TRBJ1-5 TRBV6-5 CASRTGQPQHF TGTGCCAGCAGAACGGGACAGCCCCAGCATTTT
. . TRBJ2-7 TRBV30 CAWSVLLPLRQQVYEQYF TGTGCCTGGAGTGTACTTCTCCCCCTGCGGCAGCAAGTCTACGAGCAGTACTTC
few TRBD1 TRBJ1-3 TRBV5-6 CASSPGKGGHFSGNTIYF TGTGCCAGCAGCCCCGGGAAAGGGGGCCACTTCTCTGGAAACACCATATATTTT
. . TRBJ1-1 TRBV15 CATSRDKGVNTEAFF TGTGCCACCAGCAGAGATAAGGGGGTGAACACTGAAGCTTTCTTT
. TRBD1 TRBJ1-6 TRBV10-3 CAISRQGTDNSPLHF TGTGCCATCAGTCGACAGGGTACGGATAATTCACCCCTCCACTTT
once TRBD1 TRBJ2-7 TRBV7-2 CASSPMTGSYEQYF TGTGCCAGCAGCCCGATGACAGGGTCCTACGAGCAGTACTTC